Described below is a single TCR beta chain sequence and its context. Libraries were prepared by immunoSEQ multiplex PCR; TCRdb keeps only in-frame clonotypes and omits some of them. The table shows approximately 200,000 clones, with 85% occurring only once. The length of the CDR3 is 15 residues. The V gene's germline CDR1 is GTSNPN and CDR2 SVGIG (reference sequence). The V segment lost 4 bases and the J segment 5 bases; nucleotides outside the gene matches: 13. This sample was taken from a study of blood T cell repertoires in COVID-19. Sample: PBMCs or T cells enriched from blood (not recorded which). The receptor comes from a man aged 35-49 years who had recovered from COVID-19. J is TRBJ2-7 and V is TRBV30; 8 nucleotides line up with TRBD2. The CDR3 sequence is CAWTPQTSDTNEQYF. In nucleotides, the CDR3 is TGTGCCTGGACCCCTCAGACTAGCGACACGAACGAGCAGTACTTC.